These 30 T cell receptor beta chains originate from one sample sequenced in a study of identical twins. TCRdb re-derived calls from the 5' RACE reads in MiXCR, one entry per CDR3 protein. The data show 1.5 million or so distinct CDR3 sequences, around 29% seen once. Input material: cord blood. These receptors were taken from a newborn girl in good health.

The V call is TRBV20-1, the J call TRBJ2-7; TRBD1 or TRBD2 may be the D gene (5 bases each). CDR3 length: 15 amino acids. V was clipped by 0 bases and J by 1 base, with 13 bases between them. CDR1 and CDR2 (germline): DFQATT, SNEGSKA (reference sequence). The CDR3: CSARDRPGPSYEQYF. The CDR3 bases are TGCAGTGCTAGAGATAGGCCGGGGCCTTCCTACGAGCAGTACTTC.

This clonotype has a handful of counts. The V and J genes are TRBV25-1 and TRBJ1-4, with a weak D call TRBD1 (5 bases). The V end was cut by 6 bases, the J end by 5 bases, with 13 bases between. The germline gives CDR1 MGHDK, CDR2 SYGVNS. CDR3 size: 14 residues. The CDR3 protein is CASRSGSPNEKLFF. CDR3 coding DNA: TGTGCCAGCAGGTCAGGGTCGCCGAATGAAAAACTGTTTTTT.

This chain joins TRBV27 and TRBJ1-5; 12 bases are shared with TRBD1. The germline V gene encodes CDR1 MNHEY and CDR2 SMNVEV (reference sequence). With V trimmed by 6 bases and J by 0 bases, 21 bases remained unmatched. The CDR3 is 22 residues long. The CDR3 reads CASSVTGTGGAQLARSNQPQHF. In DNA form, the CDR3 reads TGTGCCAGCAGCGTAACCGGGACAGGGGGCGCCCAGCTTGCCCGTAGCAATCAGCCCCAGCATTTT.

About this clonotype: A much bigger clone sits one base away, suggesting this may be a read error. The J gene is TRBJ2-7, the V gene TRBV2; no reliable D call. Germline V gene data show CDR1 as SNHLY and CDR2 as FYNNEI. Trimming stripped 8 bases from V and 7 bases from J, with 12 bases between. The CDR3 loop spans 11 amino acids. The CDR3 nucleotides are TGTGCCAGCCTCCCGGGCCATGAGCAGTACTTC. Protein sequence: CASLPGHEQYF.

This clonotype appeared a few times. The chain is built from TRBV12-3 or TRBV12-4 and TRBJ1-5, with 8 positions matching TRBD1. V dropped 3 bases and J dropped 5; count of bases not matched to a gene: 6. The CDR3 contains 15 residues. CDR3 protein: CASSFRGTGDQPQHF. The CDR3 DNA follows: TGTGCCAGCAGTTTCAGGGGGACAGGTGATCAGCCCCAGCATTTT.

The CDR3, as DNA: TGCGCCAGCAGCCAAGAAAGGACAGGGGGCTACAATGAGCAGTTCTTC. It encodes CASSQERTGGYNEQFF. The chain carries TRBV4-1 and TRBJ2-1, with 10 bases identical to TRBD1. The CDR3 runs 16 residues. CDR1 and CDR2 (germline): MGHRA, YSYEKL. Unmatched junction bases numbered 2, after V lost 0 bases and J lost 3 bases.

This clonotype was observed a handful of times. The chain is built from TRBV24-1 and TRBJ2-3, with D maybe TRBD2 (6 bases). The germline V and J ends were trimmed by 0 bases and 2 bases, with 11 bases remaining between them. Germline V gene sequence: CDR1 KGHDR, CDR2 SFDVKD. This CDR3 has 16 residues. The CDR3 is CATSDLGGGHTDTQYF. In DNA, the CDR3 is TGTGCCACCAGTGATTTGGGGGGAGGTCACACAGATACGCAGTATTTT.

V usage is TRBV20-1 and J usage is TRBJ2-7; D is unclear. Germline assignment: CDR1 DFQATT and CDR2 SNEGSKA (reference sequence). Between the trimmed V and J ends, which lost 6 bases and 4 bases, there was a span of 16 bases. This CDR3 comprises 13 residues. CDR3 coding DNA: TGCAGTGCCTCCACCGGGTTAAAATACGAGCAGTACTTC. This gives the protein CSASTGLKYEQYF.

The chain links TRBV11-2 to TRBJ2-5; 14 nucleotides align to TRBD2. J gave up 11 bases and V 1 base, and 12 bases lay outside the gene matches. CDR3 length: 17 residues. Germline CDR1 reads SGHAT; CDR2 reads FQNNGV. For the CDR3, the DNA is TGTGCCAGCAGCTTAGTGGGACTAGCGGGAGTCTACAATGAGCAGTACTTC. Encoded protein: CASSLVGLAGVYNEQYF. The full variable domain, in which reference TRBV11-2 and TRBJ2-5 provide the parts outside the CDR3, is EAGVAQSPRYKIIEKRQSVAFWCNPISGHATLYWYQQILGQGPKLLIQFQNNGVVDDSQLPKDRFSAERLKGVDSTLKIQPAKLEDSAVYLCASSLVGLAGVYNEQYFGPGTRLLVL.

The chain combines TRBV7-2 with TRBJ2-3, with 7 bases that match TRBD1. Germline V lookup: CDR1 SGHTA, CDR2 FQGNSA. The CDR3 consists of 16 residues. J was trimmed by 4 bases and V by 0 bases; bases with no gene match: 7. This CDR3 is CASSLAGLGGADTQYF. The CDR3 DNA reads TGTGCCAGCAGCTTAGCGGGGCTAGGGGGCGCAGATACGCAGTATTTT. Combining the CDR3 with reference TRBV7-2 and TRBJ2-3 gives the whole variable domain GAGVSQSPSNKVTEKGKDVELRCDPISGHTALYWYRQSLGQGLEFLIYFQGNSAPDKSGLPSDRFSAERTGGSVSTLTIQRTQQEDSAVYLCASSLAGLGGADTQYFGPGTRLTVL.

Remarks on this clonotype: This may come from a read error, since a much larger clone is one base off. The chain has TRBV29-1 and TRBJ2-1; tentative D call: TRBD2 (5 bases). Germline V CDR1 and CDR2: SQVTM, ANQGSEA. This CDR3 has 12 residues. CDR3 sequence reads: CGVEGSRNEQFF. The CDR3 coding sequence is TGCGGCGTTGAGGGTAGCAGGAATGAGCAGTTCTTC.

The chain employs TRBV5-1 and TRBJ2-1, with D possibly matching TRBD2 (5 bases). The CDR3 has 16 residues. Germline values: CDR1 SGHRS, CDR2 YFSETQ. The ends were cut back, 4 bases at V and 0 bases at J, with 14 bases in the middle. Here the CDR3 reads CASSVERPSSYNEQFF. DNA of the CDR3: TGCGCCAGCAGCGTCGAGCGGCCTAGCTCCTACAATGAGCAGTTCTTC.

The gene calls are TRBV5-1 and TRBJ2-7, with 15 positions matching TRBD2. V lost 4 bases to trimming and J lost 2 bases; unmatched junction nucleotides: 10. Germline loops: CDR1 SGHRS, CDR2 YFSETQ. The CDR3 consists of 18 residues. As DNA, the CDR3 is TGCGCCAGCAGCGGTCGGACTAGCGGGAGGGTCCTCACCTACGAGCAGTACTTC. Amino acids: CASSGRTSGRVLTYEQYF.

This chain uses TRBV7-8 with TRBJ1-6; D possibly corresponds to TRBD1 (5 bases). Germline V lookup: CDR1 SGHVS, CDR2 FQNEAQ. This CDR3 spans 16 amino acids. Between the trimmed V and J ends, which lost 1 base and 10 bases, there was a span of 17 bases. The CDR3 bases are TGTGCCAGCAGCTTAGTGTCAGGGTCTAAGGGCTCACCCCTCCACTTT. Amino acids: CASSLVSGSKGSPLHF.

V is TRBV4-2 and J is TRBJ2-2; D is ambiguous. The germline V and J ends were trimmed by 2 bases and 10 bases, with 5 bases remaining between them. The CDR3 has 11 residues. Germline V gene sequence: CDR1 LGHNA, CDR2 YNFKEQ. CDR3 region: CASSQFAELFF. DNA of the CDR3: TGTGCCAGCAGCCAATTCGCGGAGCTGTTTTTT.

This clonotype was detected only a few times. In DNA, the CDR3 is TGCGCCAGCAGCTGGGGGACTAGCGAAACCTACGAGCAGTACTTC. This gives the protein CASSWGTSETYEQYF. V usage is TRBV5-1 and J usage is TRBJ2-7; 10 nucleotides agree with TRBD2. Germline V gives CDR1 SGHRS, CDR2 YFSETQ. The CDR3 runs to 15 residues. J lost 2 bases, V lost 3 bases, and 5 bases had no gene match.

This clonotype was observed many times. This chain connects TRBV7-2 to TRBJ2-1; D unclear. Germline V gene data show CDR1 as SGHTA and CDR2 as FQGNSA. The CDR3 is 13 residues long. Trimming cost V 2 bases and J 4 bases, with 6 bases left between them. The CDR3 DNA follows: TGTGCCAGCAGCTTACGTAGGTACAATGAGCAGTTCTTC. As protein: CASSLRRYNEQFF.

This clonotype has just a few counts. The chain links TRBV4-1 to TRBJ2-3; 7 positions match TRBD1. Germline lookup yields CDR1 MGHRA and CDR2 YSYEKL. There are 14 residues in the CDR3. V trimming: 3 bases; J trimming: 6 bases; junction bases outside the gene matches: 6. Here the CDR3 reads CASSHLGGADTQYF. In DNA, the CDR3 is TGCGCCAGCAGCCATTTAGGGGGCGCCGATACGCAGTATTTT.

The V and J genes are TRBV29-1 and TRBJ1-1, with D unresolved. Looked up from germline, CDR1 is SQVTM and CDR2 is ANQGSEA. Trimming left V 4 bases short and J 3 bases short, with 12 bases between. The CDR3 is made up of 13 amino acids. CDR3 in amino acids: CSVGGTPDTEAFF. The CDR3 DNA reads TGCAGCGTTGGAGGAACCCCGGACACTGAAGCTTTCTTT.

This clonotype has a handful of counts. J is TRBJ2-3 and V is TRBV20-1, with 7 nucleotides matching TRBD2. The junction had 10 bases not matched to a gene; V was cut back by 7 bases and J by 6 bases. The CDR3 runs to 13 residues. Germline values: CDR1 DFQATT, CDR2 SNEGSKA (reference sequence). The CDR3 is CSVSGVRYDTQYF. CDR3 coding DNA: TGCAGTGTCAGCGGGGTACGGTACGATACGCAGTATTTT.

This clonotype was counted between two and nine times. This rearrangement joins TRBV29-1 to TRBJ2-3; TRBD2 is a possible D gene (6 bases). Germline CDR1 reads SQVTM; CDR2 reads ANQGSEA. V was clipped by 6 bases and J by 1 base, with 11 bases between them. The CDR3 is made up of 13 amino acids. The CDR3 here is CSVAGRRTDTQYF. The CDR3 region has the DNA TGCAGCGTAGCGGGCCGCCGCACAGATACGCAGTATTTT.

The V and J genes are TRBV10-3 and TRBJ1-2, with TRBD1 identical over 7 bases. The CDR3 spans 15 residues. CDR1 is ENHRY and CDR2 is SYGVKD in the germline V gene. V gave up 2 bases and J gave up 5 bases; unmatched junction bases: 8. CDR3 loop: CAISELDRTLYGYTF. CDR3 bases: TGTGCCATCAGTGAGCTGGACAGGACCCTATATGGCTACACCTTC.

The V gene is TRBV29-1, the J gene TRBJ1-5, with D possibly matching TRBD1 (6 bases). In germline, CDR1 is SQVTM, CDR2 ANQGSEA. V gave up 6 bases and J gave up 0 bases, with 12 bases separating them. The CDR3 is 14 residues long. For the CDR3, the DNA is TGCAGCGTCACTACAGGGTATAGCAATCAGCCCCAGCATTTT. This gives the protein CSVTTGYSNQPQHF.

The chain joins TRBV2 to TRBJ2-3; 8 positions match TRBD2. V shed 7 bases and J 4 bases; nucleotides not matched to a gene: 16. The CDR3 length is 17 residues. The germline V gene has CDR1 SNHLY and CDR2 FYNNEI. The CDR3 DNA follows: TGTGCCAGCACTGTACGTCCGCCCGGGGGGGTTCCAGATACGCAGTATTTT. This sequence encodes CASTVRPPGGVPDTQYF.

The chain combines TRBV5-1 with TRBJ2-1; the match to TRBD2 covers 7 bases. V shed 0 bases and J 12 bases; nucleotides not matched to a gene: 6. CDR1 SGHRS and CDR2 YFSETQ come from the germline V gene. This CDR3 is 13 amino acids long. The DNA for the CDR3 is TGCGCCAGCAGCTTGGGGACTAGTTGGGGGCAGTTCTTC. This sequence encodes CASSLGTSWGQFF.

Of note for this clonotype: This sequence may be a read error, since a much larger clone differs from it by one base. J is TRBJ2-7 and V is TRBV6-5, with D unclear. The end of the DNA is better explained by TRBJ2-1, so the J call may be wrong. The CDR3 spans 13 residues. Germline V gene sequence: CDR1 MNHEY, CDR2 SVGAGI. The DNA for the CDR3 is TGTGCCAGCAGCCAACAGAGCTCCTACGAGCAGTTCTTC. This codes for CASSQQSSYEQFF.

This clonotype was seen a few times. The rearrangement joins TRBV12-3 or TRBV12-4 to TRBJ2-3; D is unresolved. V lost 3 bases and J lost 3, with 7 bases in between. This CDR3 region has 13 residues. The CDR3 loop is CASSLYLTDTQYF. Here the CDR3 DNA reads TGTGCCAGCAGTTTGTACCTGACAGATACGCAGTATTTT.

The V and J genes are TRBV3-1 and TRBJ1-2; TRBD1 is a possible D gene (5 bases). Between the trimmed V and J ends, which lost 1 base and 8 bases, there was a span of 11 bases. This CDR3 spans 13 amino acids. CDR1 is LGHDT, CDR2 YNNKEL, per germline (reference sequence). CDR3 loop: CASSQGAGRGYTF. The CDR3 bases are TGTGCCAGCAGCCAAGGGGCAGGGAGAGGCTACACCTTC. The full variable domain, completed using reference TRBV3-1 and TRBJ1-2, is DTAVSQTPKYLVTQMGNDKSIKCEQNLGHDTMYWYKQDSKKFLKIMFSYNNKELIINETVPNRFSPKSPDKAHLNLHINSLELGDSAVYFCASSQGAGRGYTFGSGTRLTVV.

V gene TRBV5-1 combines with J gene TRBJ2-7, with TRBD2 identical over 8 bases. Germline V CDR1 and CDR2: SGHRS, YFSETQ. V lost 0 bases, J lost 1 base, and 9 bases stayed unmatched. The CDR3 extends over 17 amino acids. DNA for the CDR3: TGCGCCAGCAGCTTGGCTATCGTAGCGGGGCGTTCCTACGAGCAGTACTTC. It yields the protein CASSLAIVAGRSYEQYF.

This clonotype was observed a few times. The genes are TRBV6-6 and TRBJ2-1; 10 bases fit TRBD1. V shed 6 bases, J shed 8 bases, and the junction held 7 bases outside the gene matches. This CDR3 is built from 14 residues. CDR1 and CDR2 from the germline V gene are MNHNY and SVGAGI (reference sequence). Here the CDR3 reads CASSDRGPGYEQFF. In DNA, the CDR3 is TGTGCCAGCAGCGACAGGGGGCCGGGATATGAGCAGTTCTTC.